The 16 T cell receptor beta chains listed next were all sequenced from one sample in a study of post-analysis software for immune sequencing data. Whole-study results and caveats: When patients were compared with controls, four or five TRBV segments were more frequent, TRBV5-6, TRBV5-1 and TRBV20-1 among them.

Carried by the TCR beta cDNA libraries were unique molecular identifiers. TCRdb re-called the PCR reads through MiXCR, storing one row per CDR3 protein. Found here are about 540,000 distinct CDR3 sequences, roughly 34% of them singletons; the top ten hold 4.5% to 7.5%. No antigen is known for these receptors. Sequenced input: blood. These receptors were taken from a girl aged 2-17 years with multiple sclerosis.

There are a few counts of this clonotype. The chain carries TRBV6-5 and TRBJ1-6; D remains unclear. The CDR3 length is 14 residues. Germline-derived CDR1 and CDR2 are MNHEY and SVGAGI. Trimming took off 5 bases at V and 9 bases at J, with 14 bases between the two ends. The CDR3 DNA is TGTGCCAGCAGTCTCCAGGACTCTAGTTCACCCCTCCACTTT. Residues: CASSLQDSSSPLHF.

This clonotype was counted between two and nine times. The CDR3 region has the DNA TGCGCCAGCAGTCCTACCAGGGGGAGATCTGAAGCTTTCTTT. Protein: CASSPTRGRSEAFF. The chain recombines TRBV5-1 with TRBJ1-1; 7 bases match TRBD1. CDR3 length: 14 residues. CDR1 and CDR2 (germline): SGHRS, YFSETQ. V lost 5 bases and J lost 6; bases outside the gene matches: 10.

The chain has TRBV20-1 and TRBJ2-1, with a tentative D call TRBD2 (6 bases). Germline CDR1 is DFQATT and CDR2 is SNEGSKA (reference sequence). Deletions cut 0 bases from V and 7 bases from J, with 13 bases between. The CDR3 loop spans 14 amino acids. CDR3 in DNA: TGCAGTGCTAGAGACCGGGACTTTCAAAATGAGCAGTTCTTC. As protein: CSARDRDFQNEQFF.

The chain has TRBV12-3 or TRBV12-4 and TRBJ1-2; D might be TRBD1 (6 bases). Trimming cost V 5 bases and J 3 bases, with 10 bases left between them. The CDR3 length is 13 residues. The CDR3, as DNA: TGTGCCAGCAGTCTGGACAGCTACTATGGCTACACCTTC. Amino acid sequence: CASSLDSYYGYTF.

This clonotype was found a few times. This sequence joins TRBV20-1 and TRBJ2-7; 9 nucleotides align to TRBD1. Germline V gene data show CDR1 as DFQATT and CDR2 as SNEGSKA (reference sequence). V dropped 6 bases and J dropped 2; count of bases not matched to a gene: 8. The CDR3 length is 14 residues. CDR3 loop: CSADIRDRAYEQYF. The CDR3 nucleotides are TGCAGTGCCGATATCCGGGACAGGGCCTACGAGCAGTACTTC.

This clonotype was picked up a small number of times. This rearrangement joins TRBV4-2 to TRBJ2-7; D uncertain. The DNA end is more similar to TRBJ2-5, so the J call may be wrong. Germline V gene sequence: CDR1 LGHNA, CDR2 YNFKEQ. The CDR3 is made up of 15 amino acids. The CDR3 region is CASSQDIGTVETQYF. CDR3 DNA: TGTGCCAGCAGCCAAGACATAGGAACCGTCGAGACCCAGTACTTC.

This clonotype was seen more than once but under ten times. V gene TRBV19 combines with J gene TRBJ2-7; D may be TRBD1 (6 bases). V gave up 5 bases and J gave up 3 bases, with 14 bases separating them. Germline V gene sequence: CDR1 LNHDA, CDR2 SQIVND (reference sequence). This CDR3 has 14 amino acids. CDR3: CASSLGDTDYEQYF. CDR3 DNA sequence: TGTGCCAGTAGTCTCGGGGACACCGACTACGAGCAGTACTTC.

The chain has TRBV2 and TRBJ1-2; 7 bases line up with TRBD1. The CDR3 consists of 16 residues. V shed 4 bases, J shed 5 bases, and the junction held 13 bases outside the gene matches. Germline assignment: CDR1 SNHLY and CDR2 FYNNEI. The CDR3 nucleotides read TGTGCCAGCAGTGGGGTCGAAGACAGGGTGGAATATGGCTACACCTTC. The encoded protein is CASSGVEDRVEYGYTF.

The CDR3 nucleotides read TGTGCCAGCAGGTCGGGGTTTCACAATGAGCAGTTCTTC. Encoded protein: CASRSGFHNEQFF. This chain links TRBV12-3 or TRBV12-4 with TRBJ2-1, with D possibly matching TRBD2 (5 bases). Trimming removed 6 bases at V and 5 bases at J, with 11 bases between. This CDR3 region has 13 residues.

This clonotype was detected a few times. The V and J genes are TRBV18 and TRBJ2-3; no clear D gene. The CDR3 has 13 residues. Germline lookup yields CDR1 KGHSH and CDR2 LQKENI. The V end was cut by 0 bases, the J end by 3 bases, with 4 bases between. This CDR3 is CASSPPQTDTQYF. In nucleotides, the CDR3 is TGTGCCAGCTCACCACCGCAGACAGATACGCAGTATTTT.

The chain combines TRBV27 with TRBJ1-2, with D unresolved. The CDR3 totals 17 residues. V lost 5 bases and J 0 bases, leaving 19 bases between the germline ends. Germline CDR1 and CDR2: MNHEY and SMNVEV (reference sequence). The CDR3 DNA reads as TGTGCCAGCAGTCCCGAGTGGCCCGGGGTTGCTAACTATGGCTACACCTTC. Its translation: CASSPEWPGVANYGYTF.

This clonotype was picked up a small number of times. This sequence joins TRBV9 and TRBJ1-2, with D hard to call. Germline loops: CDR1 SGDLS, CDR2 YYNGEE. V lost 0 bases, J lost 7 bases, and 10 bases lay in between. CDR3 length equals 13 residues. The CDR3 coding sequence is TGTGCCAGCAGCGTAGGGGCATTTTCTGGCTACACCTTC. Residues: CASSVGAFSGYTF.

This clonotype has just a few counts. The chain has TRBV2 and TRBJ2-7; D is unresolved. Between the trimmed V and J ends, which lost 6 bases and 3 bases, there was a span of 9 bases. There are 12 residues in the CDR3. The germline V gene encodes CDR1 SNHLY and CDR2 FYNNEI. CDR3 nucleotide sequence: TGTGCCAGCAGCTGGAGCTACTACGAGCAGTACTTC. Protein: CASSWSYYEQYF.

The V gene is TRBV4-2, the J gene TRBJ2-7, with a weak D call TRBD2 (6 bases). The ends were cut back, 0 bases at V and 1 base at J, with 16 bases in the middle. The CDR3 covers 17 residues. Germline V gives CDR1 LGHNA, CDR2 YNFKEQ. This CDR3 is CASSQDSRGLLSYEQYF. The DNA for the CDR3 is TGTGCCAGCAGCCAAGATTCGAGGGGACTCCTTTCCTACGAGCAGTACTTC.

This clonotype was seen repeatedly, ten times or more. This chain joins TRBV2 and TRBJ2-3; D is perhaps TRBD2 (7 bases). Germline CDR1 is SNHLY and CDR2 is FYNNEI. The CDR3 is 15 residues long. Trimming left V 0 bases short and J 9 bases short, with 16 bases between. The CDR3 region has the DNA TGTGCCAGCAGTGAAGCGGGGGGGCCACCGGGGACGCAGTATTTT. Its protein is CASSEAGGPPGTQYF.

This clonotype was counted many times. This chain uses TRBV3-1 with TRBJ2-7, with a tentative D call TRBD2 (7 bases). Germline V gene lookup returns CDR1 LGHDT and CDR2 YNNKEL (reference sequence). Trimming took 8 bases from V and 1 from J, leaving 18 bases between them. The CDR3 extends over 15 amino acids. CDR3 sequence (DNA): TGTGCCAGCCAGGCAACGGGGGGCGATTCCTACGAGCAGTACTTC. Translation gives CASQATGGDSYEQYF.